This T cell receptor (beta chain) was retrieved from a study of shared clonotypes between healthy human individuals. Study information: Donors consisted of a couple of women and three men between 18 and 49.

Unmatched junction bases numbered 8, after V lost 2 bases and J lost 6 bases. Germline V gene sequence: CDR1 SEHNR, CDR2 FQNEAQ (reference sequence). CDR3 length: 15 residues. The method was immunoSEQ multiplex PCR; TCRdb's version includes in-frame clones alone and lacks a portion of them. This sample has some 1 million clones, with about 70% found just once. The TCR sequence derives from a man in his late teens or twenties in good health. Input material: memory CD4+ T cells sorted from blood. Sample subset: CD45RA-negative fraction. The rearrangement joins TRBV7-9 to TRBJ2-3, with 7 bases matching TRBD2. CDR3 nucleotides: TGTGCCAGCAGCTTACGGCTAGCGGCCGGGGATACGCAGTATTTT. It yields the protein CASSLRLAAGDTQYF.